This T cell receptor (beta chain) stems from a study of T cell responses to AZD1222 COVID-19 vaccine (dated by TCRdb to the early 2020s). The study in broad terms: TCR sequencing was performed for about 250 trial participants, of whom 200 to 210 were given two doses of AZD1222 and 26 were given two doses of MenACWY control vaccine. Trial participants were enrolled by age into subgroups of 18-55, 56-69 and 70-plus years, and roughly 150, 30 and 60 TCR-sequenced participants, respectively, were included in these subgroups.

The CDR3 regions of human TCRbeta chains were analyzed by immunosequencing. In the paper's pipeline: TCRs in the repertoires were compared against a reference library of SARS-CoV-2-specific TCRs that had been generated with the MIRA antigen-specificity platform. Breadth was defined as the fraction of unique TCRs that were SARS-CoV-2-associated. Depth was defined as the fraction of total T cells that were SARS-CoV-2-associated. Using the MIRA data, each spike-specific TCR was mapped to the spike region that the TCR reacts to and placed in a CD4 or CD8 class. Log10-transformed breadth and depth values were compared by one-way ANOVA with Sidak's multiple comparisons tests. Held by TCRdb, this immuneACCESS table contains in-frame sequences only and omits some clones. Under half of the omission traces to an unresolved V gene where checked; the cause of the rest is unknown. V and J calls and clone size are given by that table; D and trimming were obtained from the DNA. The sample yields some 130,000 clones; 80% to 95% were counted once. Roughly 7% of the sample is taken by the ten largest.

The CDR3 runs 14 residues from the cysteine to the phenylalanine. Kept here is only the CDR3 DNA, which spans 42 bases and is read in frame from base 1. Looking up the germline V gene (reference sequence) yields CDR1 LGHDT and CDR2 YNNKEL. V is shortened by 5 bases, J by 3 bases, and the region joining them spans 11 bases. On the study overall, not on this receptor specifically: After two AZD1222 doses, spike-specific TCR breadth and depth were significantly higher than at day 0 and than in MenACWY recipients. Most participants were white British and females outnumbered males, and the authors suggested that clonal diversity may have been underestimated. In the small 56-69-year group, the increase in depth fell short of significance, most likely because of low power. No day 14 peak-response samples were available, so repertoires were characterized only after the peak T cell response. Conclusions about previously exposed vaccinees are limited because only six or seven AZD1222 recipients were SARS-CoV-2 seropositive at baseline. CD4 TCRs associated with the vaccine covered the entire spike protein, and the dominant responses were in regions 160-218 and 743-854. Epitopes outside the regions mutated in the B.1.351 and B.1.1.7 variants were reportedly recognized by nearly half of the unique spike-specific TCRs.

The meaning of the sample's time point label: about 28 days (+/-7) after the second vaccine dose. AZD1222 recipients given second doses at about 4 weeks or at about 12 weeks were pooled, since spike-specific TCR depth and breadth were not found to differ between the two schedules. Vaccinee samples were obtained from the UK trials COV001 and COV002, which included a single-blind randomized controlled phase 2/3 trial of AZD1222 (ChAdOx1 nCoV-19) in healthy adults. For TCRbeta chain sequencing, PBMC samples were collected from trial participants at day 0 and at day 28 after the second dose. Details on this clone: It lacks a known antigen. Within one base of it there is no much larger clone, and no base qualities were kept.

The sequence was obtained from an adult who received the AZD1222 COVID-19 vaccine. Specimen: peripheral blood, collected 28 days after the second AZD1222 dose. The receptor chain draws on TRBV3-1 (or the pseudogene TRBV3-2) and TRBJ1-3, with TRBD1 perhaps the D gene, on 5 matching bases. The CDR3 in this case is CASSTRVSGNTIYF. The sequenced DNA is TGTGCCAGCAGCACCAGGGTGAGTGGAAACACCATATATTTT.